These T cell receptor beta chains were read from a single sample in a study of T cell responses to AZD1222 COVID-19 vaccine. TCRdb's table, derived via immunoSEQ multiplex PCR, lists solely in-frame clones and lacks some. The repertoire holds tens of thousands of clones, with approximately 79% as singletons. This material consisted of peripheral blood, taken on day 0 of MenACWY control vaccination. Receptors originate from an adult in good health. Each CDR3 is given with its conserved first and last residue. Fields, in order: V gene, clone size, CDR3 length, D gene, J gene, CDR3 DNA, CDR3 protein. The D gene is left open where the match is weak. Only some rows state a clone size, as once, few, many or a class for expanded clones.

TRBV4-1	NA	14	NA	TRBJ2-5	TGCGCCAGCAGCCAAGATCCCCCCAGGGAGACCCAGTACTTC	CASSQDPPRETQYF
TRBV9	NA	14	NA	TRBJ2-7	TGTGCCAGCAGTTGGGGGGCGGAAGAACACGAGCAGTACTTC	CASSWGAEEHEQYF
TRBV5-1	NA	12	NA	TRBJ1-2	TGCGCCAGCAGCTTAGGACTGGGGGGCTACACCTTC	CASSLGLGGYTF
TRBV9	NA	15	TRBD1	TRBJ1-1	TGTGCCAGCAGCGTAGGGTTGGGACAGTACACTGAAGCTTTCTTT	CASSVGLGQYTEAFF
TRBV7-6	NA	15	NA	TRBJ2-1	TGTGCCAGCAGCTGGTCGGACGGGACCTACAATGAGCAGTTCTTC	CASSWSDGTYNEQFF
TRBV19	NA	15	TRBD2	TRBJ2-1	TGTGCCACCTCCCACGGTGGCGGGAGGGCCCTTGAGCAGTTCTTC	CATSHGGGRALEQFF
TRBV6-5	NA	13	NA	TRBJ1-1	TGTGCCAGCGACCTCGGGGGGGTCACTGAAGCTTTCTTT	CASDLGGVTEAFF
TRBV27	NA	17	TRBD2	TRBJ2-1	TGTGCCAGCAGCGCGGGGCTAGCGGGAGGGCGCTACAATGAGCAGTTCTTC	CASSAGLAGGRYNEQFF
TRBV2	NA	16	TRBD1	TRBJ1-5	TGTGCCAGCAGGACAGGGCCTCTTTATAGCAATCAGCCCCAGCATTTT	CASRTGPLYSNQPQHF
TRBV10-2	NA	15	NA	TRBJ2-4	TGCGCCAGCAGTGTGGGGGGCCCAGCCAAAAACATTCAGTACTTC	CASSVGGPAKNIQYF
TRBV3-1/TRBV3-2	once	15	NA	TRBJ1-1	TGTGCCAGCAGCCAAGAATTTGGCAGGAACACTGAAGCTTTCTTT	CASSQEFGRNTEAFF
TRBV19	once	12	NA	TRBJ2-2	TGTGCCAGTAGTATTCAAGCCGGGGAGCTGTTTTTT	CASSIQAGELFF
TRBV2	few	15	NA	TRBJ1-3	TGTGCCAGCAGTGAACAGGGCTTGAAAGGAAACACCATATATTTT	CASSEQGLKGNTIYF
TRBV7-9	NA	14	TRBD2	TRBJ2-5	TGTGCCAGCAGCCAGACTAGCGGGAGGGAGACCCAGTACTTC	CASSQTSGRETQYF
TRBV7-9	few	14	NA	TRBJ2-3	TGTGCCAGCAGCCTGGCGGGCTCCACAGATACGCAGTATTTT	CASSLAGSTDTQYF
TRBV6-5	once	15	NA	TRBJ1-6	TGTGCCAGCCATAGGGACACTCCGGCGAATTCACCCCTCCACTTT	CASHRDTPANSPLHF
TRBV30	NA	14	NA	TRBJ2-6	TGTGCCTCGTCCGGAGGGGCCGGGGCCAACGTCCTGACTTTC	CASSGGAGANVLTF
TRBV28	NA	15	NA	TRBJ1-1	TGTGCCAGCAGTTTAGGACAAACCCGGAACACTGAAGCTTTCTTT	CASSLGQTRNTEAFF
TRBV28	once	15	TRBD1	TRBJ2-4	TGTGCCAGCAGTCTTGCCGGGACAGGGAAAAACATTCAGTACTTC	CASSLAGTGKNIQYF
TRBV2	once	17	NA	TRBJ2-1	TGTGCCAGCAGTGATCCTCAGACGGCTAGCGCGCTTAATGAGCAGTTCTTC	CASSDPQTASALNEQFF
TRBV24-1	once	16	NA	TRBJ1-2	TGTGCCACCAGTGATGGGTTTGGCAGGGGTGGCTATGGCTACACCTTC	CATSDGFGRGGYGYTF
TRBV6-5	NA	14	NA	TRBJ2-3	TGTGCCAGCAGTTACTCCGGGGGAACAGATACGCAGTATTTT	CASSYSGGTDTQYF
TRBV4-1	NA	15	TRBD1	TRBJ1-2	TGCGCCAGCAGCCAACGACAGGGGGGCGGTGTCGGCTACACCTTC	CASSQRQGGGVGYTF
TRBV7-9	once	15	TRBD2	TRBJ2-3	TGTGCCAGCAGCTTTCCTAGCGGGAGTACAGATACGCAGTATTTT	CASSFPSGSTDTQYF
TRBV6-5	few	12	NA	TRBJ1-1	TGTGCCAGCAGAAGTGAGAGGGCGCTTGCTTTCTTT	CASRSERALAFF
TRBV10-2	once	15	NA	TRBJ1-5	TGCGCCAGCAGTGCTGGGGAGCGGAGCAATCAGCCCCAGCATTTT	CASSAGERSNQPQHF
TRBV19	NA	14	NA	TRBJ1-1	TGTGCCAGTACTACGGGACGGTCGAACACTGAAGCTTTCTTT	CASTTGRSNTEAFF
TRBV14	NA	16	NA	TRBJ2-1	TGTGCCAGCAGCCAAGAAAGAGGGAGAACCTACAATGAGCAGTTCTTC	CASSQERGRTYNEQFF